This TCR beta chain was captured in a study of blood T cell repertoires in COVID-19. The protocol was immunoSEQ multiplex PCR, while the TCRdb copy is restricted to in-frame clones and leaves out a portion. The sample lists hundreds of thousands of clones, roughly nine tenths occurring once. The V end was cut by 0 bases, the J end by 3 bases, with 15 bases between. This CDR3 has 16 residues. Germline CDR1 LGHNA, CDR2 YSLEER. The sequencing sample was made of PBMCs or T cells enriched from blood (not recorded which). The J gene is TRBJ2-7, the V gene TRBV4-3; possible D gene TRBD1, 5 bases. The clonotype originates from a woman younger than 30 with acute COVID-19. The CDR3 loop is CASSQESTGLVYEQYF. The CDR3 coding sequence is TGCGCCAGCAGCCAAGAAAGCACAGGCTTAGTCTACGAGCAGTACTTC.